This record looks at one T cell receptor (beta chain) sequence and its context. What it recognizes is unknown. The length of the CDR3 is 15 residues. CDR1 and CDR2 from the germline V gene are SEHNR and FQNEAQ (reference sequence). V was pared by 7 bases and J by 4 bases, with 20 bases between. There was relapse after autologous stem cell transplantation in every patient, and there was variation in brentuximab vedotin exposure. The entry originates in a study of PD-1 blockade in classical Hodgkin lymphoma. Assay: immunoSEQ multiplex PCR; the TCRdb copy retains only in-frame clones and omits some. The sample lists some 100,000 clones, roughly 92% seen once, with approximately 2.8% in the top ten. Study observations and caveats: Complete responders' diversity at baseline resembled that of newly diagnosed patients. Undefined causes, possibly disease activity or prior therapy, underlie the repertoire differences. At baseline, newly diagnosed patients reportedly showed less TCR diversity than healthy donors. In CD4+ cells, TCR diversity went up significantly by C4D1, but in CD8+ cells it did not.

The V gene is TRBV7-9, the J gene TRBJ2-7; D perhaps matches TRBD2 (6 bases). Sequences were derived from peripheral blood mononuclear cells (PBMCs), sampled at baseline. The receptor comes from a human donor with classical Hodgkin lymphoma. CDR3 in amino acids: CASNSAGSGPYEQYF. CDR3 bases: TGTGCCAGCAACTCGGCGGGGTCAGGGCCTTACGAGCAGTACTTC.